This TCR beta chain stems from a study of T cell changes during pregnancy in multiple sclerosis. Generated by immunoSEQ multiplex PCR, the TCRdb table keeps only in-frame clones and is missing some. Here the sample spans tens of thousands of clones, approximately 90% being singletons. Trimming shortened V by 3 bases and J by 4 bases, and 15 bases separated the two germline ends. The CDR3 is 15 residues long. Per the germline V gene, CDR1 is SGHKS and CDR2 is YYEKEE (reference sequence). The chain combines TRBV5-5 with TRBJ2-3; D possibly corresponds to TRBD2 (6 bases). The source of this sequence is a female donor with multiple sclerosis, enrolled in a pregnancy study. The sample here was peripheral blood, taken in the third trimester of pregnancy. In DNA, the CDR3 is TGTGCCAGCAGCTCGCGCGGGGTGGGGGCAGATACGCAGTATTTT. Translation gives CASSSRGVGADTQYF.